Following are 18 T cell receptor beta chains from one sample sequenced in a study of shared clonotypes between healthy human individuals. TCRdb's copy holds only in-frame clones and misses some; the assay was immunoSEQ multiplex PCR. The sample comprises roughly 2 million clones, just under 95% of which are singletons, and about 1.1% rests with the top ten. CD8 cells classed as naive were CD45RO-negative and positively selected for CCR7, excluding terminally differentiated effector memory CD45RA+ cells. Sequencing was performed on naive CD8+ T cells sorted from blood. The receptor set was obtained from a man between 18 and 29 years old in good health.

The rearrangement uses TRBV5-1 and TRBJ1-2, with 10 bases that match TRBD1. Losses at the gene ends were 0 bases for V and 4 bases for J; bases not matched to a gene: 6. CDR1 is SGHRS, CDR2 YFSETQ, per germline. The CDR3 consists of 16 residues. The CDR3 spells CASSLAGTGVGYGYTF. CDR3 sequence (DNA): TGCGCCAGCAGCTTGGCCGGGACAGGGGTAGGCTATGGCTACACCTTC.

For this clone: The same CDR3 arises from other DNA sequences in this sample as well. The gene calls are TRBV4-1 and TRBJ1-2, with D unclear. V lost 0 bases and J 4 bases, leaving 6 bases between the germline ends. The CDR3 is made up of 13 amino acids. Germline V gives CDR1 MGHRA, CDR2 YSYEKL. The CDR3 sequence is CASSQEGGYGYTF. CDR3 sequence (DNA): TGCGCCAGCAGCCAAGAAGGAGGCTATGGCTACACCTTC.

The V gene is TRBV5-1, the J gene TRBJ2-7, with D unclear. The germline V gene has CDR1 SGHRS and CDR2 YFSETQ. V dropped 6 bases and J dropped 0 bases, with 10 bases sitting between them. CDR3 size: 13 residues. CDR3 coding DNA: TGCGCCAGCAAGGCGACCGGCTCCTACGAGCAGTACTTC. Its protein is CASKATGSYEQYF.

This chain joins TRBV29-1 and TRBJ2-7, with D possibly matching TRBD1 (5 bases). The germline CDR1 and CDR2 sequences are SQVTM and ANQGSEA. Trimming stripped 3 bases from V and 5 bases from J, with 11 bases between. The CDR3 spans 12 residues. This chain's CDR3 is CSVDGQGDEQYF. The CDR3 coding sequence is TGCAGCGTTGACGGGCAGGGCGACGAGCAGTACTTC.

A remark on this clone: Distinct nucleotide sequences in the sample also encode this CDR3. This rearrangement joins TRBV11-2 to TRBJ2-7, with 7 bases fitting TRBD1. From germline, CDR1 is SGHAT and CDR2 FQNNGV. Trimming cost V 6 bases and J 2 bases; bases outside gene matches: 7. This CDR3 has 14 amino acids. CDR3 nucleotides: TGTGCCAGCAGTCTGCCGGGACAGACCTACGAGCAGTACTTC. Protein: CASSLPGQTYEQYF.

The rearrangement links TRBV27 to TRBJ1-2; 7 nucleotides align to TRBD1. Germline V gene sequence: CDR1 MNHEY, CDR2 SMNVEV (reference sequence). CDR3 size: 14 residues. J was trimmed by 8 bases and V by 2 bases; bases with no gene match: 8. CDR3 in DNA: TGTGCCAGCAGTTTAAACGAGGGGGCTACCGGCTACACCTTC. Translating it yields CASSLNEGATGYTF.

The J gene is TRBJ2-1, the V gene TRBV2, with 10 bases that match TRBD2. The germline gives CDR1 SNHLY, CDR2 FYNNEI. V trimming: 0 bases; J trimming: 9 bases; junction bases outside the gene matches: 20. This CDR3 comprises 20 residues. CDR3 DNA: TGTGCCAGCAGTGAAGCGCTTCGGAGCGGGGGGGCGTTCATCACAACTGAGCAGTTCTTC. The encoded protein is CASSEALRSGGAFITTEQFF.

The DNA of the CDR3 is TGTGCCAGCAGCACACACAGGGACGCTGGGGCCAACGTCCTGACTTTC. Protein sequence: CASSTHRDAGANVLTF. V is TRBV9 and J is TRBJ2-6; D is perhaps TRBD1 (6 bases). V dropped 4 bases and J dropped 2 bases, with 13 bases sitting between them. CDR3 length: 16 amino acids. CDR1 is SGDLS, CDR2 YYNGEE, per germline.

This chain connects TRBV5-6 to TRBJ2-1, with 8 bases fitting TRBD1. Germline CDR1 is SGHDT and CDR2 is YYEEEE. V was pared by 0 bases and J by 6 bases, with 11 bases of the junction left unmatched. The CDR3 runs to 17 residues. CDR3 coding DNA: TGTGCCAGCAGCTTGGCCCCGGACAGGGAATCTTTCAATGAGCAGTTCTTC. It specifies CASSLAPDRESFNEQFF.

This sequence joins TRBV10-3 and TRBJ2-3, with 10 positions matching TRBD2. The V gene end was trimmed by 0 bases and the J gene end by 3 bases; junction bases not matched to a gene: 6. The CDR3 has 17 residues. Germline CDR1 and CDR2: ENHRY and SYGVKD. In nucleotides, the CDR3 is TGTGCCATCAGTGAGTCGGCTAGCGGGAGTTATACAGATACGCAGTATTTT. It yields the protein CAISESASGSYTDTQYF.

This chain uses TRBV4-1 with TRBJ1-1, with 7 bases identical to TRBD1. The CDR3 loop spans 15 amino acids. The V gene end was trimmed by 0 bases and the J gene end by 5 bases; junction bases not matched to a gene: 6. Germline CDR1 and CDR2: MGHRA and YSYEKL. Written as DNA, the CDR3 is TGCGCCAGCAGCCAAGATAGGACAGGATGGACTGAAGCTTTCTTT. Translation: CASSQDRTGWTEAFF.

The rearrangement links TRBV27 to TRBJ1-2; 10 bases are a match to TRBD1. The trim removed 0 bases at V and 4 bases at J, leaving 8 bases unmatched. The CDR3 extends over 17 amino acids. CDR1 is MNHEY and CDR2 is SMNVEV in the germline V gene (reference sequence). DNA of the CDR3: TGTGCCAGCAGTTTATCGTGGGGTCGGGACAGGGGCTATGGCTACACCTTC. Residues: CASSLSWGRDRGYGYTF.

The V gene is TRBV9, the J gene TRBJ1-6; 9 nucleotides line up with TRBD1. The germline gives CDR1 SGDLS, CDR2 YYNGEE. CDR3 size: 17 residues. With 3 bases clipped from V and 13 bases from J, the junction kept 17 bases outside the gene matches. This chain's CDR3 is CASSGSLTTGTGSPLHF. CDR3 in DNA: TGTGCCAGCAGCGGGAGCCTGACAACCGGGACAGGGTCCCCCCTCCACTTT.

The rearrangement uses TRBV5-1 and TRBJ1-4, with 7 positions matching TRBD1. Trimming at V came to 4 bases and at J to 8 bases, leaving 11 bases not matched to a gene. This CDR3 contains 15 residues. Germline CDR1 reads SGHRS; CDR2 reads YFSETQ. CDR3 sequence: CASSPRTGEGEKLFF. For the CDR3, the DNA is TGCGCCAGCAGCCCACGGACAGGAGAGGGGGAAAAACTGTTTTTT. The full variable domain, with the rest looked up from reference TRBV5-1 and TRBJ1-4, is KAGVTQTPRYLIKTRGQQVTLSCSPISGHRSVSWYQQTPGQGLQFLFEYFSETQRNKGNFPGRFSGRQFSNSRSEMNVSTLELGDSALYLCASSPRTGEGEKLFFGSGTQLSVL.

The CDR3, as DNA: TGCGCCAGCAGCCATGGGACTAGCGGGAATGATGAGCAGTTCTTC. It specifies CASSHGTSGNDEQFF. The chain has TRBV4-1 and TRBJ2-1; the match to TRBD2 covers 13 bases. The CDR3 has 15 residues. The junction had 4 bases not matched to a gene; V was cut back by 3 bases and J by 8 bases. Germline V gives CDR1 MGHRA, CDR2 YSYEKL.

The rearrangement joins TRBV2 to TRBJ1-2; D remains ambiguous. V was trimmed by 1 base and J by 2 bases, leaving 11 bases between them. Germline V gene sequence: CDR1 SNHLY, CDR2 FYNNEI. The CDR3 is 15 residues long. CDR3 in amino acids: CASSEGQQLNYGYTF. The DNA for the CDR3 is TGTGCCAGCAGTGAAGGTCAACAGCTGAACTATGGCTACACCTTC.

This chain connects TRBV6-6 to TRBJ1-2, with D maybe TRBD1 (5 bases). This CDR3 is 15 amino acids long. Trimming shortened V by 7 bases and J by 5 bases, and 20 bases separated the two germline ends. Germline CDR1 MNHNY, CDR2 SVGAGI (reference sequence). This CDR3 is CASNIGGTIQYGYTF. The CDR3 DNA sequence: TGTGCCAGCAACATTGGAGGGACTATTCAATATGGCTACACCTTC.

The chain is built from TRBV5-6 and TRBJ1-1, with D perhaps matching TRBD1 (5 bases). V gave up 2 bases and J gave up 3 bases, with 11 bases separating them. The CDR3 extends over 14 amino acids. The germline V gene has CDR1 SGHDT and CDR2 YYEEEE. The CDR3 coding sequence is TGTGCCAGCAGCTTTGGAGGGACGGACACTGAAGCTTTCTTT. This translates into CASSFGGTDTEAFF. Full variable domain (outside the CDR3, taken from reference TRBV5-6 and TRBJ1-1): DAGVTQSPTHLIKTRGQQVTLRCSPKSGHDTVSWYQQALGQGPQFIFQYYEEEERQRGNFPDRFSGHQFPNYSSELNVNALLLGDSALYLCASSFGGTDTEAFFGQGTRLTVV.